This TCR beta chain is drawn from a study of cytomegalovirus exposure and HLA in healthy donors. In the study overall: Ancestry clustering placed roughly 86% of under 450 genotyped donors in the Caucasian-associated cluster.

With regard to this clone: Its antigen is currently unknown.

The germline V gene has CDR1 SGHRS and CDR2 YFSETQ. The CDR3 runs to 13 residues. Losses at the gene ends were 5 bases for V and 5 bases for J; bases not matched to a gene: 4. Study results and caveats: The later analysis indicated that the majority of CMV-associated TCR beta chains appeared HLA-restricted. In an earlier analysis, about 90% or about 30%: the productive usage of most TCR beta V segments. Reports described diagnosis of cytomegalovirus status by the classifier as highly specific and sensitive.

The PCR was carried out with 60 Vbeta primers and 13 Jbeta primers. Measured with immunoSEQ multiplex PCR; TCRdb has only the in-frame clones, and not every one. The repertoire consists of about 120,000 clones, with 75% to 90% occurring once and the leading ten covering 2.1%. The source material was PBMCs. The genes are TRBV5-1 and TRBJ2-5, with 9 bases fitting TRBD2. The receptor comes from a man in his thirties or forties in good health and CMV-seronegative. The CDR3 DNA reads TGCGCCAGCAGTTTGAGCGGGGGGGAGACCCAGTACTTC. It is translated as CASSLSGGETQYF.